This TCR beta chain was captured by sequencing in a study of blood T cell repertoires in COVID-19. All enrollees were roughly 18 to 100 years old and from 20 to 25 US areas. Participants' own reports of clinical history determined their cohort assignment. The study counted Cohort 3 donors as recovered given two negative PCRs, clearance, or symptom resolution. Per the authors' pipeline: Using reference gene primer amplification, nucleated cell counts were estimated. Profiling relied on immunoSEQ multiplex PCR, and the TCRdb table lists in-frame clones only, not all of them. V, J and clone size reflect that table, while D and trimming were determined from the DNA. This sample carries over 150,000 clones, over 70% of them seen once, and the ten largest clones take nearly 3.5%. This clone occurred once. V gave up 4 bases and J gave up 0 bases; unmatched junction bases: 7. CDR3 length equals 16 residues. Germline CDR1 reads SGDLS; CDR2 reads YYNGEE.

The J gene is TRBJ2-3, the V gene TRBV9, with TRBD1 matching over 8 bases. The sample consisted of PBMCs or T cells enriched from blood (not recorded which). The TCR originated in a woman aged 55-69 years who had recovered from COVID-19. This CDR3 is CASSTRQGSSTDTQYF. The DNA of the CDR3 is TGTGCCAGCAGCACCCGACAGGGGTCCAGCACAGATACGCAGTATTTT.